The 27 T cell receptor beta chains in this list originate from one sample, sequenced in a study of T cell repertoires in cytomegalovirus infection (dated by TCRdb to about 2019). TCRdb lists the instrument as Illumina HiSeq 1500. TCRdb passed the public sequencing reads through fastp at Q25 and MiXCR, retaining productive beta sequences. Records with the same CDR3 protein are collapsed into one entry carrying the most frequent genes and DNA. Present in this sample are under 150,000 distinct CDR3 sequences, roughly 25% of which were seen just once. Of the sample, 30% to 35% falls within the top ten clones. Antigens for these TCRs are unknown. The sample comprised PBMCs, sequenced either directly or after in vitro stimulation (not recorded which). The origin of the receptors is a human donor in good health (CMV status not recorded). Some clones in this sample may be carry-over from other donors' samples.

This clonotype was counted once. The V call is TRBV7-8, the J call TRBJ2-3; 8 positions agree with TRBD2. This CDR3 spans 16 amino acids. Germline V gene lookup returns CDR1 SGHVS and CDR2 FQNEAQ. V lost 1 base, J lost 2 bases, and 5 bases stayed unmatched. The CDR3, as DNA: TGTGCCAGCAGCTTAGAGACTAGCGAGGTCACAGATACGCAGTATTTT. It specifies CASSLETSEVTDTQYF. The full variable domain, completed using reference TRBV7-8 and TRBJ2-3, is GAGVSQSPRYKVAKRGQDVALRCDPISGHVSLFWYQQALGQGPEFLTYFQNEAQLDKSGLPSDRFFAERPEGSVSTLKIQRTQQEDSAVYLCASSLETSEVTDTQYFGPGTRLTVL.

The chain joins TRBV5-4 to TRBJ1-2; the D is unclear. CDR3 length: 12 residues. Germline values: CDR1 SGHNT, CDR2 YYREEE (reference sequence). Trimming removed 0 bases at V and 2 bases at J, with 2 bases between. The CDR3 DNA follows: TGTGCCAGCAGCTTGGACAACTATGGCTACACCTTC. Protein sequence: CASSLDNYGYTF.

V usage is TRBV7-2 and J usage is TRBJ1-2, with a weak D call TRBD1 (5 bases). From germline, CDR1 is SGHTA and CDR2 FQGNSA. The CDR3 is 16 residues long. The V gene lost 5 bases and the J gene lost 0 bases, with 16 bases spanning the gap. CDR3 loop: CASSRGGDGTNYGYTF. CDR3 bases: TGTGCCAGCAGCCGGGGAGGGGACGGGACTAACTATGGCTACACCTTC. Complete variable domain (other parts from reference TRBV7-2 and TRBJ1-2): GAGVSQSPSNKVTEKGKDVELRCDPISGHTALYWYRQSLGQGLEFLIYFQGNSAPDKSGLPSDRFSAERTGGSVSTLTIQRTQQEDSAVYLCASSRGGDGTNYGYTFGSGTRLTVV.

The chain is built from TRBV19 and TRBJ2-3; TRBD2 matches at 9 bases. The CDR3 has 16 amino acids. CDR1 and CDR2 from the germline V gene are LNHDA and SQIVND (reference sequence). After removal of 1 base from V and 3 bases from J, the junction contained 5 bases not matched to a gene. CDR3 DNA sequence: TGTGCCAGTAGTATAGTTGGTAGCGGGAGTACAGATACGCAGTATTTT. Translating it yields CASSIVGSGSTDTQYF.

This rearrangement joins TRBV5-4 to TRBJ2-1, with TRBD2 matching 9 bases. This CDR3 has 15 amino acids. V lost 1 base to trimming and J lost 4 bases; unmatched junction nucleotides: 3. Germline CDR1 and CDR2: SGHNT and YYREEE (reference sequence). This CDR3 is CASSLSLAGYNEQFF. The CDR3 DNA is TGTGCCAGCAGCTTGTCACTAGCGGGTTACAATGAGCAGTTCTTC.

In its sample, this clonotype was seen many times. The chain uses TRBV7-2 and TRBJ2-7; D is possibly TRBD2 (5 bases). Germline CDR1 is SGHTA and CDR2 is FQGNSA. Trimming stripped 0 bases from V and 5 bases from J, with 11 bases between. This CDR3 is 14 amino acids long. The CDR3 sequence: CASSLALFSDEQYV. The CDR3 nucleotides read TGTGCCAGCAGCTTAGCGCTTTTTAGCGACGAGCAGTACGTC.

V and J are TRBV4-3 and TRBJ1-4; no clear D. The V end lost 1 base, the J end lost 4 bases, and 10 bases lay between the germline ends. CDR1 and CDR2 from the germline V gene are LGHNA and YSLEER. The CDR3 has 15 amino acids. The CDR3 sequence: CASSQGVQNNEKLFF. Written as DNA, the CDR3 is TGCGCCAGCAGCCAAGGGGTACAGAATAATGAAAAACTGTTTTTT.

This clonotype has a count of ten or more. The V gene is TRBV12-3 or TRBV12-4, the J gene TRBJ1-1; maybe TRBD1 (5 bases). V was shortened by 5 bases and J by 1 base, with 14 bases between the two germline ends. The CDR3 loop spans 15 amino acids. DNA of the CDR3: TGTGCCAGCAGTGATCCGGGACGGGCGAACACTGAAGCTTTCTTT. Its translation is CASSDPGRANTEAFF.

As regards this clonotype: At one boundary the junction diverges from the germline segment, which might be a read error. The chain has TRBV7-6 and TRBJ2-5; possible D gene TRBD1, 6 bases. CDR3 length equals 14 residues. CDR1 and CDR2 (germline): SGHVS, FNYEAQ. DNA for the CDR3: TGTGCCAGCAGCAAGGACAGTAGCCAAGAGAACCAGTACTTC. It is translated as CASSKDSSQENQYF.

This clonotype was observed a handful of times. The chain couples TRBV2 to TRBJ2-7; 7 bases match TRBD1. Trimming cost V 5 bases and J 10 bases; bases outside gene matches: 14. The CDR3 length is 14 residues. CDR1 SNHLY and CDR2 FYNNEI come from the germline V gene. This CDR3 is CASSKGARGGGQYV. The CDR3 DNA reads TGTGCCAGCAGTAAGGGGGCCAGGGGTGGCGGACAGTACGTC.

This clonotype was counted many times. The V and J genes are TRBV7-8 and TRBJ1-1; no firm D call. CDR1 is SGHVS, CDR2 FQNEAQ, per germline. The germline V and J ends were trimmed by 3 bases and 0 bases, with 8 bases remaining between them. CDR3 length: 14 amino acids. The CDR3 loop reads CASSFIDMNTEAFF. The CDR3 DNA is TGTGCCAGCAGCTTTATCGATATGAACACTGAAGCTTTCTTT. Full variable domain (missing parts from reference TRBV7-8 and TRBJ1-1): GAGVSQSPRYKVAKRGQDVALRCDPISGHVSLFWYQQALGQGPEFLTYFQNEAQLDKSGLPSDRFFAERPEGSVSTLKIQRTQQEDSAVYLCASSFIDMNTEAFFGQGTRLTVV.

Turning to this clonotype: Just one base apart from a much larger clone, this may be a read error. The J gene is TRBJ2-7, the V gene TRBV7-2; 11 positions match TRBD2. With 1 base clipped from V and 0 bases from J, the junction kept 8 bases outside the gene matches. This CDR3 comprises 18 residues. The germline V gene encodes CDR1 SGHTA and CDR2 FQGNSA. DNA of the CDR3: TGTGCCAGCAGCTTAGAGGTAGCGGGAGGGGGACACTCCTACGAGCAGTACTTC. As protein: CASSLEVAGGGHSYEQYF.

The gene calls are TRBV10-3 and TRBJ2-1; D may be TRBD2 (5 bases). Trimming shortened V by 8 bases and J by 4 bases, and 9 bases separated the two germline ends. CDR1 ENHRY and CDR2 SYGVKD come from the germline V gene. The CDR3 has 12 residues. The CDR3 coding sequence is TGTGCCATCTCACTAGAGTACAATGAGCAGTTCTTC. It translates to CAISLEYNEQFF.

The CDR3 loop reads CASSLDSGGSGYTF. CDR3 nucleotide sequence: TGTGCCAGCAGCTTAGATAGTGGGGGAAGTGGCTACACCTTC. This chain joins TRBV7-2 and TRBJ1-2; a possible D gene is TRBD1 (5 bases). Looked up from germline, CDR1 is SGHTA and CDR2 is FQGNSA. The CDR3 runs to 14 residues. V lost 1 base to trimming and J lost 7 bases, with 13 bases between them.

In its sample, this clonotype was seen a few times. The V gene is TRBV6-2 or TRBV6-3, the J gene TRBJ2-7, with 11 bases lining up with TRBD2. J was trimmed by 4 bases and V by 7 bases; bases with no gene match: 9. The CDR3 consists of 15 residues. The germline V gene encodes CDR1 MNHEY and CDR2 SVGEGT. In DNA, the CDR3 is TGTGCCAGCAAAAGACTAGCGGGACGTGGTTACGAGCAGTACTTC. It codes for CASKRLAGRGYEQYF.

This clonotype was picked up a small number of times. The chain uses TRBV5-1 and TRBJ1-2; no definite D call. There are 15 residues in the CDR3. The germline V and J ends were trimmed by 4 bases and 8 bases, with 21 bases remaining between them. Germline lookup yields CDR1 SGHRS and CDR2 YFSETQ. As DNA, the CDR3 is TGCGCCAGCAGCGATAGACATGGTCCGGTAGTAGGCTACACCTTC. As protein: CASSDRHGPVVGYTF.

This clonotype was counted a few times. The chain's CDR3 is CASSLSTGPETQYF. The CDR3 nucleotides are TGTGCCAGCAGCCTCTCGACAGGGCCAGAGACCCAGTACTTC. The J gene is TRBJ2-5, the V gene TRBV11-2, with 7 bases matching TRBD1. Per the germline V gene, CDR1 is SGHAT and CDR2 is FQNNGV. J lost 4 bases, V lost 5 bases, and 7 bases had no gene match. This CDR3 comprises 14 residues.

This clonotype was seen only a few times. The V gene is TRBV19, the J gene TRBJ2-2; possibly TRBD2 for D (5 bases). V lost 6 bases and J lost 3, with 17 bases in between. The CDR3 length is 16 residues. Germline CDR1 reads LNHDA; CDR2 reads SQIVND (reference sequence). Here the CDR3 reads CASSKRARGHTGELFF. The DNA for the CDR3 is TGTGCCAGTAGCAAGAGGGCCAGAGGGCACACCGGGGAGCTGTTTTTT.

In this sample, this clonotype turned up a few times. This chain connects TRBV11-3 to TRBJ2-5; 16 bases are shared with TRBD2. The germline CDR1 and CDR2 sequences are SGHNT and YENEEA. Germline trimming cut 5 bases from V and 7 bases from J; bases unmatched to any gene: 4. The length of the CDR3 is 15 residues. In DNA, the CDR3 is TGTGCCAGCAGCCCGGGACTAGCGGGAGGGGTGACCCAGTACTTC. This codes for CASSPGLAGGVTQYF.

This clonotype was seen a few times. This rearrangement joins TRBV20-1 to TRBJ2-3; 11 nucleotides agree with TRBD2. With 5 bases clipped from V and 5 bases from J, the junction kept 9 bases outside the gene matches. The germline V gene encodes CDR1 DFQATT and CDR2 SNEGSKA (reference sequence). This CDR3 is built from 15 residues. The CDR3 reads CSAAPLAGVVDTQYF. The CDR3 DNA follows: TGCAGTGCTGCCCCACTAGCGGGAGTGGTAGATACGCAGTATTTT.

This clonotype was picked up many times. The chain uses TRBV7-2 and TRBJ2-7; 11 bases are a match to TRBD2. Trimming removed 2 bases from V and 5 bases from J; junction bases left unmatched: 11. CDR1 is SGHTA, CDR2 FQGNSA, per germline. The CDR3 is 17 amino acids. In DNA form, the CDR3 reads TGTGCCAGCAGCTTATTACTTAGCGGGAGGGCCGCAAACGAGCAGTACTTC. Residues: CASSLLLSGRAANEQYF.

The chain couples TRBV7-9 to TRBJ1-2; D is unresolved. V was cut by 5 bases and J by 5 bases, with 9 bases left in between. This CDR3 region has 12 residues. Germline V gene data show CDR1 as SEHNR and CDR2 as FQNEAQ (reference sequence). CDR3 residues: CASSETGYGYTF. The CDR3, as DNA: TGTGCCAGCAGCGAAACCGGGTATGGCTACACCTTC.

The CDR3 DNA sequence: TGTGCCAGCAGTTTTTTGGGCGGAGGCACTGAAGCTTTCTTT. This codes for CASSFLGGGTEAFF. The chain recombines TRBV28 with TRBJ1-1; D remains unclear. This CDR3 spans 14 amino acids. CDR1 is MDHEN, CDR2 SYDVKM, per germline. Trimming left V 3 bases short and J 4 bases short, with 12 bases between.

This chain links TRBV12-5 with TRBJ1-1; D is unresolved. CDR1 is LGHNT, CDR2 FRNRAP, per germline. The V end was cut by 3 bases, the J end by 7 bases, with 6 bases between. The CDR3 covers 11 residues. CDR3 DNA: TGTGCTAGTGGTTTTGGATTTGAAGCTTTCTTT. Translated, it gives CASGFGFEAFF.

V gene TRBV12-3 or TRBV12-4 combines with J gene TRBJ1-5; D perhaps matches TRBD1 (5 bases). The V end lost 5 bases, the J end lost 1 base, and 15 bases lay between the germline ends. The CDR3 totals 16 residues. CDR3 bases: TGTGCCAGCAGTCCCGGGACGTTTGTGAGCAATCAGCCCCAGCATTTT. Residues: CASSPGTFVSNQPQHF.

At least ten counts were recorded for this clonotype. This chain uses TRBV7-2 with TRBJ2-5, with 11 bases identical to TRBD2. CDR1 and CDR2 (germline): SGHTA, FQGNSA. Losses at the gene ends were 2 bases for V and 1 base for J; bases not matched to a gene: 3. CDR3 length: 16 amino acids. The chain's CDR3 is CASSLRGLAAQETQYF. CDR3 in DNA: TGTGCCAGCAGCTTAAGGGGACTAGCGGCCCAAGAGACCCAGTACTTC.

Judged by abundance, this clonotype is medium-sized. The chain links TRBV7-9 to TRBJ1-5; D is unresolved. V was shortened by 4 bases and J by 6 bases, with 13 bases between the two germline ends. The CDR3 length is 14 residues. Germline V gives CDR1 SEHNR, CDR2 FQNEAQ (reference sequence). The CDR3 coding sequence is TGTGCCAGCAGCTCTGACTTAATACCTCAGCCCCAGCATTTT. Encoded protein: CASSSDLIPQPQHF.